The 10 T cell receptor beta chains listed next were all sequenced from one sample in a study of cytomegalovirus exposure and HLA in healthy donors. The PCR ran on 60 Vbeta and 13 Jbeta primers. TCRdb keeps only in-frame clones here, not all; method: immunoSEQ multiplex PCR. This table has about 50,000 clones, around 80% appearing once. The sequenced sample consisted of PBMCs. Source of these receptors: a man aged 30-40 years in good health and CMV-seropositive.

CDR3 residues: CASSLLPGGPPNEQYF. The CDR3 nucleotides read TGTGCCAGCAGTCTCCTCCCGGGGGGACCCCCTAACGAGCAGTACTTC. This sequence joins TRBV27 and TRBJ2-7, with 7 bases matching TRBD2. The CDR3 is made up of 16 amino acids. V gave up 5 bases and J gave up 5 bases; unmatched junction bases: 15. Germline values: CDR1 MNHEY, CDR2 SMNVEV (reference sequence).

The J gene is TRBJ2-3, the V gene TRBV4-1, with 9 bases aligning to TRBD2. The CDR3 has 15 amino acids. The V and J ends lost 4 bases and 4 bases, in that order; junction bases with no gene match: 6. Germline assignment: CDR1 MGHRA and CDR2 YSYEKL. CDR3 bases: TGCGCCAGCAGCCTAGATCGGACTAGCGCAGATACGCAGTATTTT. Amino acids: CASSLDRTSADTQYF.

This clone turned up a few times. V gene TRBV5-1 combines with J gene TRBJ2-7; weak D call: TRBD2 (5 bases). Trimming removed 0 bases from V and 1 base from J, with 11 bases in between. The CDR3 contains 15 residues. Germline lookup yields CDR1 SGHRS and CDR2 YFSETQ. CDR3 protein: CASSLVRGLSYEQYF. As DNA, the CDR3 is TGCGCCAGCAGCTTGGTCCGGGGATTGTCCTACGAGCAGTACTTC.

CDR3 bases: TGCGCCAGCAGCTTGAGGTTAGCGGGCCTGCTCCCCAATGAGCAGTTCTTC. Amino acid sequence: CASSLRLAGLLPNEQFF. This chain joins TRBV5-1 and TRBJ2-1; 7 bases are a match to TRBD2. The CDR3 runs to 17 residues. From germline, CDR1 is SGHRS and CDR2 YFSETQ. The V gene end was trimmed by 1 base and the J gene end by 6 bases; junction bases not matched to a gene: 13.

The sample holds one count of this clone. The chain is built from TRBV7-3 and TRBJ1-1; D uncertain. Trimming took off 0 bases at V and 5 bases at J, with 13 bases between the two ends. Germline CDR1 and CDR2: SGHTA and FQGTGA. The CDR3 spans 15 residues. CDR3 DNA sequence: TGTGCCAGCAGCTTAACTTCGGCAGGTCGGACTGAAGCTTTCTTT. The encoded protein is CASSLTSAGRTEAFF. The full variable domain, in which reference TRBV7-3 and TRBJ1-1 provide the parts outside the CDR3, is GAGVSQTPSNKVTEKGKYVELRCDPISGHTALYWYRQSLGQGPEFLIYFQGTGAADDSGLPNDRFFAVRPEGSVSTLKIQRTERGDSAVYLCASSLTSAGRTEAFFGQGTRLTVV.

This clone was recorded a few times. The J gene is TRBJ1-6, the V gene TRBV7-6; TRBD1 might be the D (6 bases). The length of the CDR3 is 15 residues. In germline, CDR1 is SGHVS, CDR2 FNYEAQ. V gave up 1 base and J gave up 7 bases, with 11 bases separating them. CDR3 DNA: TGTGCCAGCAGCTTAGTCAGGGGCGTGAATTCACCCCTCCACTTT. Residues: CASSLVRGVNSPLHF.

The chain employs TRBV7-9 and TRBJ2-2; D uncertain. Trimming pared 5 bases from V and 4 bases from J, leaving 8 bases between. The CDR3 is 13 amino acids. Germline loops: CDR1 SEHNR, CDR2 FQNEAQ (reference sequence). CDR3 DNA sequence: TGTGCCAGCAGCCCACCGGGCACCGGGGAGCTGTTTTTT. It yields the protein CASSPPGTGELFF.

This sequence joins TRBV5-8 and TRBJ2-2, with D maybe TRBD1 (6 bases). CDR3 length equals 14 residues. Trimming stripped 5 bases from V and 7 bases from J, with 15 bases between. Germline CDR1 and CDR2: SGHTS and YDEGEE. The CDR3 protein is CASSTGIKGGELFF. CDR3 bases: TGTGCCAGCAGTACAGGGATTAAAGGCGGGGAGCTGTTTTTT.

This clone turned up a few times. The V gene is TRBV19, the J gene TRBJ1-5, with 7 positions matching TRBD1. The CDR3 extends over 14 amino acids. CDR1 is LNHDA, CDR2 SQIVND, per germline (reference sequence). After removal of 7 bases from V and 6 bases from J, the junction contained 9 bases not matched to a gene. The CDR3 region is CASTTTGYGQPQHF. Here the CDR3 DNA reads TGTGCCAGTACCACGACAGGGTACGGTCAGCCCCAGCATTTT.

The genes are TRBV7-6 and TRBJ2-5, with 14 bases matching TRBD2. The trim removed 3 bases at V and 4 bases at J, leaving 4 bases unmatched. The CDR3 length is 16 residues. CDR1 and CDR2 from the germline V gene are SGHVS and FNYEAQ. The CDR3 sequence: CASSLTSGGVTETQYF. In DNA form, the CDR3 reads TGTGCCAGCAGCTTGACTAGCGGGGGGGTTACAGAGACCCAGTACTTC. The entire variable domain, with the rest obtained from reference TRBV7-6 and TRBJ2-5, is as follows: GAGVSQSPRYKVTKRGQDVALRCDPISGHVSLYWYRQALGQGPEFLTYFNYEAQQDKSGLPNDRFSAERPEGSISTLTIQRTEQRDSAMYRCASSLTSGGVTETQYFGPGTRLLVL.